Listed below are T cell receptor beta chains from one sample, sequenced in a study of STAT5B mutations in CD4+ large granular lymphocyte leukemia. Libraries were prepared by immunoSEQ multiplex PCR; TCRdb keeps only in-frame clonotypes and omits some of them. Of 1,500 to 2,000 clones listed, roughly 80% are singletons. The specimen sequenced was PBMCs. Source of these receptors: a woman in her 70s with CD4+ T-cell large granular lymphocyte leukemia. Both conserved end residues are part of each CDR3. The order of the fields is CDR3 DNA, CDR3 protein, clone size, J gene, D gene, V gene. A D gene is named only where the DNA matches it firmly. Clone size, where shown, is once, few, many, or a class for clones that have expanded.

cdr3_nt: TGCGCCAGCAGCTTGGGGCCAGGGGACCTCTACGAGCAGTACTTC; cdr3_aa: CASSLGPGDLYEQYF; clone_size: -; j_call: TRBJ2-7; d_call: -; v_call: TRBV5-1
cdr3_nt: TGTGCTAGTGGTTTGGTGGATCGGGACGGGCTCTATGGCTACACCTTC; cdr3_aa: CASGLVDRDGLYGYTF; clone_size: few; j_call: TRBJ1-2; d_call: -; v_call: TRBV12-5
cdr3_nt: TGTGCCTGGAGGGTGAACTATGGCTACACCTTC; cdr3_aa: CAWRVNYGYTF; clone_size: once; j_call: TRBJ1-2; d_call: -; v_call: TRBV30
cdr3_nt: TGTGCCAGCAGCTTGGACTCGACCGGGGAGCTGTTTTTT; cdr3_aa: CASSLDSTGELFF; clone_size: once; j_call: TRBJ2-2; d_call: -; v_call: TRBV5-4
cdr3_nt: TGTGCCAGCAGGGCGGGGAATTCACCCCTCCACTTT; cdr3_aa: CASRAGNSPLHF; clone_size: few; j_call: TRBJ1-6; d_call: -; v_call: TRBV6-5
cdr3_nt: TGTGCCAGCAGCGGACAGGGTTTTGAGACCCAGTACTTC; cdr3_aa: CASSGQGFETQYF; clone_size: -; j_call: TRBJ2-5; d_call: TRBD1; v_call: TRBV9
cdr3_nt: TGTGCCAGCGGCAAGACAGGACCGAATGAAAAACTGTTTTTT; cdr3_aa: CASGKTGPNEKLFF; clone_size: once; j_call: TRBJ1-4; d_call: -; v_call: TRBV6-5
cdr3_nt: TGTGCCAGCAGCCAAGACCCCGGGGACAGAGCATATAGCAATCAGCCCCAGCATTTT; cdr3_aa: CASSQDPGDRAYSNQPQHF; clone_size: -; j_call: TRBJ1-5; d_call: TRBD1; v_call: TRBV14
cdr3_nt: TGCGCCAGCAGCCAAGGACGAACAGGGGGGACCCAGTACTTC; cdr3_aa: CASSQGRTGGTQYF; clone_size: -; j_call: TRBJ2-5; d_call: TRBD1; v_call: TRBV4-3
cdr3_nt: TGTGCCTGCTGGACATACTCTGGAAACACCATATATTTT; cdr3_aa: CACWTYSGNTIYF; clone_size: -; j_call: TRBJ1-3; d_call: -; v_call: TRBV30
cdr3_nt: TGTGCCAGTGGAGGGGAAGGCTACAATGAGCAGTTCTTC; cdr3_aa: CASGGEGYNEQFF; clone_size: -; j_call: TRBJ2-1; d_call: -; v_call: TRBV7-3
cdr3_nt: TGTGCCAGCAGCCCTGTAGGTGGGGCCCAGTACTTC; cdr3_aa: CASSPVGGAQYF; clone_size: -; j_call: TRBJ2-7; d_call: -; v_call: TRBV2
cdr3_nt: TGTGCCAGCCGCCTAGCGGGCAGTTACAATGAGCAGTTCTTC; cdr3_aa: CASRLAGSYNEQFF; clone_size: -; j_call: TRBJ2-1; d_call: TRBD2; v_call: TRBV2
cdr3_nt: TGCGCCAGCAGCTGGAGTGGGGGGAACACTGAAGCTTTCTTT; cdr3_aa: CASSWSGGNTEAFF; clone_size: few; j_call: TRBJ1-1; d_call: -; v_call: TRBV5-1
cdr3_nt: TGTGCCAGCAGCTTAGCCCGGACTAGCGGGAGGGCGGGGGAGCTGTTTTTT; cdr3_aa: CASSLARTSGRAGELFF; clone_size: -; j_call: TRBJ2-2; d_call: TRBD2; v_call: TRBV11-2
cdr3_nt: TGTGCCAGCAGCTTAACAAGGACAGGGATCACTGAAGCTTTCTTT; cdr3_aa: CASSLTRTGITEAFF; clone_size: -; j_call: TRBJ1-1; d_call: TRBD1; v_call: TRBV7-2